The sequence of this TCR beta chain was determined in a study of STAT3 mutations in large granular lymphocyte leukemia. Whole-study findings and limits: Every T-LGLL patient had at least one immunodominant TCRbeta clonotype. All newly emerging clones after therapy were STAT3 wild type.

Each sample's TCRbeta library yielded on average roughly 42,000 productive templates. Repertoires were generated with immunoSEQ multiplex PCR, while TCRdb's copy carries only in-frame clones and drops some. Of tens of thousands of clones in the sample, roughly 93% are singletons; the top ten hold under 6.5%. V lost 4 bases to trimming and J lost 0 bases; unmatched junction nucleotides: 2. CDR3 size: 16 residues. CDR1 and CDR2 from the germline V gene are SGHVS and FQNEAQ. In the case of this clone: The antigen remains undetermined.

This rearrangement joins TRBV7-8 to TRBJ2-1, with 11 bases that match TRBD2. The sequenced sample consisted of peripheral blood mononuclear cells. This TCR was recovered from a man between 35 and 55 years old with T-cell large granular lymphocyte leukemia. Some clones in this sample may be carry-over from other donors' samples. The CDR3, as DNA: TGTGCCAGCAGCTCCCTAGCGGGGGGCTCCTACAATGAGCAGTTCTTC. Protein sequence: CASSSLAGGSYNEQFF. Drawing the rest from reference TRBV7-8 and TRBJ2-1, the complete variable domain is GAGVSQSPRYKVAKRGQDVALRCDPISGHVSLFWYQQALGQGPEFLTYFQNEAQLDKSGLPSDRFFAERPEGSVSTLKIQRTQQEDSAVYLCASSSLAGGSYNEQFFGPGTRLTVL.